These 27 T cell receptor beta chains share one sample of origin, sequenced in a study of blood T cell repertoires in COVID-19. Only in-frame clones appear in the TCRdb table, and some are missing; sequencing was by immunoSEQ multiplex PCR. The repertoire holds roughly 170,000 clones, with approximately 84% as singletons. Sequenced input: peripheral blood. These receptor sequences come from a middle-aged man who had recovered from COVID-19.

The chain links TRBV13 to TRBJ2-3; D is perhaps TRBD2 (7 bases). Trimming pared 5 bases from V and 4 bases from J, leaving 22 bases between. The CDR3 is 17 residues long. Germline V lookup: CDR1 PRHDT, CDR2 FYEKMQ (reference sequence). CDR3 in amino acids: CASSPPLPGGAPDTQYF. In DNA form, the CDR3 reads TGTGCCAGCAGCCCCCCCCTACCGGGGGGCGCGCCAGATACGCAGTATTTT. Filled out from reference TRBV13 and TRBJ2-3, the complete variable domain reads AAGVIQSPRHLIKEKRETATLKCYPIPRHDTVYWYQQGPGQDPQFLISFYEKMQSDKGSIPDRFSAQQFSDYHSELNMSSLELGDSALYFCASSPPLPGGAPDTQYFGPGTRLTVL.

This clone came up once. V usage is TRBV11-1 and J usage is TRBJ1-4; D unclear. CDR3 size: 13 residues. Germline values: CDR1 SGHAT, CDR2 FQDESV (reference sequence). The V end lost 5 bases, the J end lost 7 bases, and 11 bases lay between the germline ends. The CDR3 is CASSPPGGEKLFF. In nucleotides, the CDR3 is TGTGCCAGCAGCCCCCCCGGCGGTGAAAAACTGTTTTTT.

The rearrangement joins TRBV5-4 to TRBJ2-5, with TRBD2 matching 7 bases. Germline V gives CDR1 SGHNT, CDR2 YYREEE (reference sequence). J lost 0 bases, V lost 6 bases, and 11 bases had no gene match. The CDR3 consists of 16 residues. DNA of the CDR3: TGTGCCAGCACCGAAATACCTAGCGGTGACCAAGAGACCCAGTACTTC. Its translation is CASTEIPSGDQETQYF.

The chain recombines TRBV29-1 with TRBJ1-1; D call uncertain. V lost 8 bases and J 1 base, leaving 5 bases between the germline ends. Germline CDR1 SQVTM, CDR2 ANQGSEA. This CDR3 spans 10 amino acids. The CDR3 loop is CSTQNTEAFF. The CDR3 DNA sequence: TGCAGCACTCAGAACACTGAAGCTTTCTTT.

The genes are TRBV4-1 and TRBJ1-5; D uncertain. Per the germline V gene, CDR1 is MGHRA and CDR2 is YSYEKL. Trimming took 0 bases from V and 9 from J, leaving 21 bases between them. The CDR3 is 17 residues long. The chain's CDR3 is CASSQDSGPHIWVPQHF. The CDR3 DNA reads as TGCGCCAGCAGCCAAGATAGCGGGCCACATATTTGGGTGCCCCAGCATTTT.

In nucleotides, the CDR3 is TGTGCCAGCAGTTTATCGTTGGGAGATGAAAAACTGTTTTTT. Protein sequence: CASSLSLGDEKLFF. The chain carries TRBV27 and TRBJ1-4; no firm D call. The CDR3 runs 14 residues. CDR1 and CDR2 from the germline V gene are MNHEY and SMNVEV (reference sequence). The V end was cut by 0 bases, the J end by 6 bases, with 8 bases between. Supplemented by reference TRBV27 and TRBJ1-4, the full variable domain reads EAQVTQNPRYLITVTGKKLTVTCSQNMNHEYMSWYRQDPGLGLRQIYYSMNVEVTDKGDVPEGYKVSRKEKRNFPLILESPSPNQTSLYFCASSLSLGDEKLFFGSGTQLSVL.

J is TRBJ2-3 and V is TRBV25-1, with a weak D call TRBD2 (6 bases). The CDR3 has 16 residues. CDR1 and CDR2 from the germline V gene are MGHDK and SYGVNS. With 1 base removed from V and 2 bases from J, the gap between germline ends came to 13 bases. The DNA of the CDR3 is TGTGCCAGCAGTGAATCGGTAGCGGCGGTCACAGATACGCAGTATTTT. Translated: CASSESVAAVTDTQYF.

The gene calls are TRBV6-2 or TRBV6-3 and TRBJ2-3; TRBD2 matches at 11 bases. The CDR3 contains 16 residues. Germline values: CDR1 MNHEY, CDR2 SVGEGT. The ends lost 0 bases at V and 6 bases at J; junction bases unmatched: 5. The CDR3 DNA is TGTGCCAGCAGTTACTCTAGCGGGAGGGTAGCTGATACGCAGTATTTT. This codes for CASSYSSGRVADTQYF.

V usage is TRBV19 and J usage is TRBJ2-5; 10 bases match TRBD2. The CDR3 is 19 residues long. V lost 10 bases and J lost 4; bases outside the gene matches: 24. Germline assignment: CDR1 LNHDA and CDR2 SQIVND (reference sequence). The CDR3 DNA reads as TGTGCCACTAAACCCCGGCCTAGCGGGAGTGCAGGAAGCGGAGAGACCCAGTACTTC. Protein product: CATKPRPSGSAGSGETQYF.

The chain is built from TRBV18 and TRBJ1-1, with 10 bases matching TRBD1. CDR1 KGHSH and CDR2 LQKENI come from the germline V gene. The CDR3 runs to 15 residues. The J segment lost 2 bases and the V segment lost 2 bases, leaving 2 bases of the junction unmatched. CDR3 protein: CASSPGTGANTEAFF. CDR3 DNA: TGTGCCAGCTCACCAGGGACAGGGGCAAACACTGAAGCTTTCTTT.

The V and J genes are TRBV10-3 and TRBJ2-2; D is perhaps TRBD1 (5 bases). The CDR3 is made up of 16 amino acids. V shed 3 bases and J shed 5 bases, with 16 bases lying between them. Germline loops: CDR1 ENHRY, CDR2 SYGVKD. The CDR3 DNA is TGTGCCATCAGTGAAAGGGGTCAGCCCAGGACCGGGGAGCTGTTTTTT. Amino acids: CAISERGQPRTGELFF.

V gene TRBV29-1 combines with J gene TRBJ1-4, with TRBD1 as a possible D gene (5 bases). In germline, CDR1 is SQVTM, CDR2 ANQGSEA. The CDR3 length is 13 residues. V was trimmed by 6 bases and J by 4 bases, leaving 12 bases between them. CDR3 nucleotide sequence: TGCAGCGTGGCAGGGCACATTAATGAAAAACTGTTTTTT. Amino acids: CSVAGHINEKLFF.

J is TRBJ1-2 and V is TRBV10-3; TRBD1 matches at 7 bases. V was pared by 6 bases and J by 0 bases, with 10 bases of the junction left unmatched. Germline assignment: CDR1 ENHRY and CDR2 SYGVKD. CDR3 length: 16 residues. The CDR3 loop reads CAIRETGRASNYGYTF. The CDR3 DNA is TGTGCCATCAGGGAGACAGGGAGGGCTTCTAACTATGGCTACACCTTC.

The chain combines TRBV30 with TRBJ2-1; D may be TRBD2 (6 bases). Per germline, CDR1 GTSNPN and CDR2 SVGIG (reference sequence). CDR3 size: 12 residues. Trimming took 3 bases from V and 6 from J, leaving 9 bases between them. Here the CDR3 reads CAWRGGGNEQFF. The CDR3 bases are TGTGCCTGGAGGGGGGGAGGCAATGAGCAGTTCTTC.

This sequence joins TRBV28 and TRBJ2-2; D not certain. Trimming removed 7 bases at V and 5 bases at J, with 8 bases between. CDR1 and CDR2 (germline): MDHEN, SYDVKM. There are 12 residues in the CDR3. CDR3 in DNA: TGTGCCAGCAACGAGAGAACCGGGGAGCTGTTTTTT. Translating gives CASNERTGELFF. Supplemented by reference TRBV28 and TRBJ2-2, the full variable domain reads DVKVTQSSRYLVKRTGEKVFLECVQDMDHENMFWYRQDPGLGLRLIYFSYDVKMKEKGDIPEGYSVSREKKERFSLILESASTNQTSMYLCASNERTGELFFGEGSRLTVL.

This clone has more than one count but fewer than ten. The chain joins TRBV11-3 to TRBJ2-1, with 9 bases matching TRBD1. CDR1 and CDR2 from the germline V gene are SGHNT and YENEEA. V lost 5 bases, J lost 1 base, and 9 bases stayed unmatched. The CDR3 sequence is 17 residues long. The CDR3 DNA follows: TGTGCCAGCAGCCCTACCGGGACAGGGTCATCCTACAATGAGCAGTTCTTC. Amino acid sequence: CASSPTGTGSSYNEQFF.

This clone was observed a few times. The chain combines TRBV6-6 with TRBJ1-1; a weak D match, TRBD1 (5 bases). Germline lookup yields CDR1 MNHNY and CDR2 SVGAGI (reference sequence). The CDR3 spans 12 residues. The V and J ends lost 7 bases and 6 bases respectively, with 12 bases between them. The chain's CDR3 is CASKDVGAEAFF. The CDR3 coding sequence is TGTGCCAGCAAAGACGTAGGGGCTGAAGCTTTCTTT.

This clone came up once. The chain employs TRBV28 and TRBJ2-3; 13 nucleotides align to TRBD2. Trimming cost V 10 bases and J 2 bases; bases outside gene matches: 6. CDR1 is MDHEN, CDR2 SYDVKM, per germline. The CDR3 has 15 residues. CDR3 amino acids: CATRLAGGLTDTQYF. Here the CDR3 DNA reads TGTGCCACCAGACTAGCGGGAGGACTCACAGATACGCAGTATTTT. The complete variable domain, with remaining parts taken from reference TRBV28 and TRBJ2-3, reads DVKVTQSSRYLVKRTGEKVFLECVQDMDHENMFWYRQDPGLGLRLIYFSYDVKMKEKGDIPEGYSVSREKKERFSLILESASTNQTSMYLCATRLAGGLTDTQYFGPGTRLTVL.

The chain couples TRBV6-5 to TRBJ2-5, with TRBD2 matching over 8 bases. V was clipped by 7 bases and J by 7 bases; unmatched bases: 11. The germline gives CDR1 MNHEY, CDR2 SVGAGI. The CDR3 length is 14 residues. The CDR3 nucleotides are TGTGCCAGCATCGCGGACTGGGCGGGAGGGACCCAGTACTTC. Translated, it gives CASIADWAGGTQYF.

The gene calls are TRBV15 and TRBJ1-1, with D perhaps TRBD1 (6 bases). The CDR3 is 14 amino acids. CDR1 is LNHNV, CDR2 YYDKDF, per germline (reference sequence). V was pared by 0 bases and J by 4 bases, with 9 bases between. The CDR3 sequence: CATSRDLGGTEAFF. DNA for the CDR3: TGTGCCACCAGCAGAGATTTAGGGGGCACTGAAGCTTTCTTT.

The V gene is TRBV4-3, the J gene TRBJ2-3; D is uncertain. Trimming shortened V by 0 bases and J by 6 bases, and 7 bases separated the two germline ends. Germline-derived CDR1 and CDR2 are LGHNA and YSLEER. The CDR3 is 13 residues long. CDR3 loop: CASSQDPRDTQYF. The CDR3 region has the DNA TGCGCCAGCAGCCAAGACCCCCGGGATACGCAGTATTTT.

DNA for the CDR3: TGTGCCAGCAGCTTACAGGGATCGCAGTATTTT. Translating it yields CASSLQGSQYF. V is TRBV7-9 and J is TRBJ2-3, with D tentatively TRBD1 (5 bases). Per germline, CDR1 SEHNR and CDR2 FQNEAQ (reference sequence). Trimming took 2 bases from V and 10 from J, leaving 7 bases between them. There are 11 residues in the CDR3.

V is TRBV7-2 and J is TRBJ2-1; 8 bases line up with TRBD2. Germline CDR1 SGHTA, CDR2 FQGNSA. V was clipped by 0 bases and J by 10 bases; unmatched bases: 11. This CDR3 region has 16 residues. CDR3 region: CASSLADGGAWGEQFF. In DNA form, the CDR3 reads TGTGCCAGCAGCTTAGCTGACGGGGGGGCCTGGGGCGAGCAGTTCTTC.

The chain joins TRBV18 to TRBJ1-2; possibly TRBD1 for D (6 bases). Germline V lookup: CDR1 KGHSH, CDR2 LQKENI. The V end was cut by 3 bases, the J end by 3 bases, with 14 bases between. The CDR3 is made up of 15 amino acids. The CDR3 DNA reads TGTGCCAGCTCACCTTCCCAAGGGGGAGACTATGGCTACACCTTC. Amino acid sequence: CASSPSQGGDYGYTF.

V and J are TRBV5-4 and TRBJ1-4, with D uncertain. With 4 bases removed from V and 8 bases from J, the gap between germline ends came to 21 bases. The germline CDR1 and CDR2 sequences are SGHNT and YYREEE (reference sequence). This CDR3 spans 16 amino acids. The CDR3 reads CASSPDAESFGEKLFF. The CDR3 DNA sequence: TGTGCCAGCAGCCCTGACGCGGAATCGTTCGGGGAAAAACTGTTTTTT.

This clone was detected only a few times. J is TRBJ1-1 and V is TRBV12-5, with TRBD1 identical over 7 bases. This CDR3 is 13 amino acids long. The germline V gene has CDR1 LGHNT and CDR2 FRNRAP. J gave up 1 base and V 6 bases, and 2 bases lay outside the gene matches. The CDR3 here is CASGQGGNTEAFF. CDR3 in DNA: TGTGCTAGTGGGCAGGGGGGGAACACTGAAGCTTTCTTT.

The chain combines TRBV28 with TRBJ2-2; maybe TRBD2 (6 bases). From germline, CDR1 is MDHEN and CDR2 SYDVKM. Deletions cut 3 bases from V and 1 base from J, with 9 bases between. This CDR3 is 15 amino acids long. The CDR3 DNA reads TGTGCCAGCAGTTTTCTGCGGGAGAACACCGGGGAGCTGTTTTTT. It translates to CASSFLRENTGELFF.